This T cell receptor beta chain was identified during a study of CD8+ T cells in alopecia areata. Study-level background: Treatment ran 6 to 18 months, with 6 months of follow-up afterward.

The treatment: oral pan-JAK inhibitor, 5-10 mg twice daily. Germline V gene sequence: CDR1 MNHEY, CDR2 SMNVEV (reference sequence). The CDR3 consists of 17 residues. Trimming took 1 base from V and 0 from J, leaving 13 bases between them. Following RNA extraction, reverse transcription yielded cDNA that acted as the sequencing template. Produced via immunoSEQ multiplex PCR; TCRdb's table is partial and in-frame only. The sample includes about 160,000 clones, 50% to 70% of them seen just once. Sequencing used CD4+ T cells sorted from blood, obtained at week 4, from a patient treated with tofacitinib. The chain links TRBV27 to TRBJ1-5, with unresolved D. The TCR comes from a human donor with alopecia areata. The CDR3 coding sequence is TGTGCCAGCAGTTTATTATCCAGGCTGTCTAGCAATCAGCCCCAGCATTTT. As protein: CASSLLSRLSSNQPQHF.